This T cell receptor beta chain was documented in a study of response to subunit inactivated influenza vaccine. TCRdb reanalysed the RT-PCR reads using MiXCR and keeps one entry per CDR3 protein. The data show about 540,000 distinct CDR3 sequences, roughly 25% seen once. The CDR3 runs 12 residues. V was trimmed by 4 bases and J by 10 bases, leaving 11 bases between them. The sample also formed part of further work on T cells expressing NK-cell markers. That paper states: UMIs accompanied the 5'RACE template switching by which TCR beta cDNA was made. It was sorted CD3+CD56-NKG2C+, CD3+CD56+NKG2C- and CD3+CD56+NKG2C+ T cells that provided the TCR beta repertoires. Seven HCMV-seropositive donors and one seronegative donor made up the eight sequenced donors. Of the CD8+ T cells in 5 to 7 donors, about 1.0-7.5% belonged to dominant NKG2C+ clonotypes. The same clonotypes also predominated in the CD3+CD56-NKG2C+ fraction of a handful of donors.

The chain links TRBV12-3 or TRBV12-4 to TRBJ2-1; weak D call: TRBD2 (5 bases). The starting material was CD4+ T cells sorted from PBMCs, obtained roughly 13 days after vaccination. This receptor was obtained from a man over 45 who received an inactivated influenza vaccine. The CDR3 DNA reads as TGTGCCAGCAGTTCCGTGGGAGTAGAGCAGTTCTTC. Its translation is CASSSVGVEQFF.